The entry below describes one TCR beta chain. Its target is not known. These data are taken from a study of PD-1 blockade in mismatch repair-deficient tumors. Study-wide points: Tumor-resident clones, often absent from pretreatment blood, expanded after pembrolizumab and then contracted.

Some clones are missing from TCRdb's copy, which holds only in-frame ones; the method was immunoSEQ multiplex PCR. Among about 51,000 clones, approximately 81% were seen once, and the ten largest hold roughly 8.1%. V was clipped by 3 bases and J by 2 bases; unmatched bases: 2. The CDR3 is 14 residues long. Germline lookup yields CDR1 KGHSH and CDR2 LQKENI. PCR or immunohistochemistry showed mismatch repair deficiency in every enrolled patient. The sample in question was peripheral blood, obtained less than 21 weeks after starting pembrolizumab. The J gene is TRBJ2-7, the V gene TRBV18, with 9 bases matching TRBD1. This TCR was recovered from an adult with mismatch repair-deficient cancer. The DNA of the CDR3 is TGTGCCAGCTCACCGGGACAGGGAACCTACGAGCAGTACTTC. This sequence encodes CASSPGQGTYEQYF.